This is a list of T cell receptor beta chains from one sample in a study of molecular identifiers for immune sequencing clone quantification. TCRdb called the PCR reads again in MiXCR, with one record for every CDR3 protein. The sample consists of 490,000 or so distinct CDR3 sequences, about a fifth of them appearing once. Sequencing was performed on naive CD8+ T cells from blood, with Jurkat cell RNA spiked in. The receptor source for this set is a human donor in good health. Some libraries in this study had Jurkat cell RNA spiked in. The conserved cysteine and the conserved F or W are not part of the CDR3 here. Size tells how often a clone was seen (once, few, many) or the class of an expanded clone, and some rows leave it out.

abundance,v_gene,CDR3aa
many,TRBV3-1,ASSHDRTSWYEQY
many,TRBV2,ASSRYNEKLF
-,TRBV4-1,ASSQVLGTGSYEQY
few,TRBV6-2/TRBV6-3,ASSYLGFGRTKAF
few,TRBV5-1,ASSTENPTTGELF
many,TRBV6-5,ASTERSSYEQY
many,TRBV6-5,ASRIGQGPEKLF
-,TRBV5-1,ASGWGPMNTEAF
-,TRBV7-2,ANSLVVSEQF
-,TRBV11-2,ASSFRGSLYEQY
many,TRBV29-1,SVVYENTEAF
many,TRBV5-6,ASSHRYRSTDTQY
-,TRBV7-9,ASSPTGGGAGYT
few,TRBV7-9,ASSSGSGGTSSYNEQF
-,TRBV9,ASSVADASYEQY
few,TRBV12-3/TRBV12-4,ASSPFGTGKAEQY
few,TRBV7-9,ASSSQTGAGAGTQY